This TCR beta chain was identified in a study of cytomegalovirus exposure and HLA in healthy donors. Overall study results and limits: An analysis that was carried out later associated 15,000 to 20,000 TCR beta sequences with HLA alleles at 0.05 false discovery rate. TCR beta chain V- and J-gene trimming was linked, in a later analysis, to a missense variant in DCLRE1C.

Each donor was nominally healthy when sampled (though unrecorded immune exposures were likely). CDR1 and CDR2 from the germline V gene are MRHNA and SNTAGT. Trimming took 0 bases from V and 0 from J; bases not matched to a gene: 8. The CDR3 is 18 amino acids. As to this clone: Its specificity is unknown.

Primers included in the PCR were 60 Vbeta and 13 Jbeta primers. Only in-frame clones appear in the TCRdb table, and some are missing; sequencing was by immunoSEQ multiplex PCR. The sample carries under 150,000 clones, about 64% recorded once. The source of this sequence is a man younger than 30 in good health and CMV-seropositive. Material for sequencing was PBMCs. The genes are TRBV6-4 and TRBJ2-3; TRBD2 matches at 8 bases. The CDR3 DNA follows: TGTGCCAGCAGTGACTCGATCGGAAGCGGGGGTAGCACAGATACGCAGTATTTT. This codes for CASSDSIGSGGSTDTQYF.